The entry below describes one T cell receptor beta chain. The sample originates from a study of PD-1 blockade in mismatch repair-deficient tumors. Whole-study context: Patients had around 11 mismatch repair-deficient cancer types, all previously treated and progressing.

A few pembrolizumab responders had their TCRs sequenced. V shed 4 bases and J shed 2 bases, with 16 bases lying between them. This CDR3 region has 16 residues. CDR1 is SGHNT, CDR2 YENEEA, per germline. Profiled with immunoSEQ multiplex PCR; TCRdb holds only in-frame clones, not every one. The sample lists tens of thousands of clones; 81% were seen once. The chain joins TRBV11-3 to TRBJ2-3; D is perhaps TRBD1 (6 bases). The origin of this receptor is an adult with mismatch repair-deficient cancer. Specimen: peripheral blood, collected 12 weeks after starting pembrolizumab. The CDR3 bases are TGTGCCAGCAGCTCGGGACAATACCGTCCCACAGATACGCAGTATTTT. It specifies CASSSGQYRPTDTQYF.